One and the same sample provided the 5 T cell receptor beta chains below, sequenced in a study of blood T cell repertoires in COVID-19. The method was immunoSEQ multiplex PCR; TCRdb's version includes in-frame clones alone and lacks a portion of them. The sample lists roughly 190,000 clones; approximately 79% were seen once. Sequencing used peripheral blood. The receptors shown here come from a man aged 30 to 45 with active or convalescent COVID-19.

The chain employs TRBV28 and TRBJ1-6, with D tentatively TRBD1 (6 bases). V gave up 7 bases and J gave up 7 bases, with 14 bases separating them. The CDR3 is 14 amino acids. Germline CDR1 MDHEN, CDR2 SYDVKM. This chain's CDR3 is CASNHGQLNSPLHF. CDR3 nucleotides: TGTGCCAGCAATCACGGACAGCTCAATTCACCCCTCCACTTT.

This clone was seen only a few times. The chain combines TRBV28 with TRBJ2-1; 9 nucleotides agree with TRBD2. CDR1 and CDR2 (germline): MDHEN, SYDVKM. The CDR3 totals 14 residues. V shed 2 bases and J 9 bases; nucleotides not matched to a gene: 5. CDR3 bases: TGTGCCAGCAGTTTAGCGGGGGGGCTCTCTGAGCAGTTCTTC. Translation gives CASSLAGGLSEQFF. Combining the CDR3 with reference TRBV28 and TRBJ2-1 gives the whole variable domain DVKVTQSSRYLVKRTGEKVFLECVQDMDHENMFWYRQDPGLGLRLIYFSYDVKMKEKGDIPEGYSVSREKKERFSLILESASTNQTSMYLCASSLAGGLSEQFFGPGTRLTVL.

The rearrangement uses TRBV10-2 and TRBJ1-2; 7 positions agree with TRBD1. V shed 4 bases, J shed 4 bases, and the junction held 3 bases outside the gene matches. The CDR3 runs to 13 residues. CDR1 and CDR2 from the germline V gene are WSHSY and SAAADI. The CDR3 protein is CASSVTGSYGYTF. The DNA for the CDR3 is TGCGCCAGCAGTGTGACAGGGAGCTATGGCTACACCTTC.

This clone was seen more than once but under ten times. The CDR3 loop is CASSQDNRGGPDTQYF. The CDR3 DNA reads as TGTGCCAGCAGCCAAGATAACCGGGGGGGCCCAGATACGCAGTATTTT. The V and J genes are TRBV4-2 and TRBJ2-3; 8 nucleotides line up with TRBD2. This CDR3 has 16 residues. J gave up 4 bases and V 0 bases, and 6 bases lay outside the gene matches. From germline, CDR1 is LGHNA and CDR2 YNFKEQ.

The chain couples TRBV4-1 to TRBJ1-1; D ambiguous. The CDR3 runs 13 residues. V lost 3 bases and J 4 bases, leaving 9 bases between the germline ends. CDR1 and CDR2 from the germline V gene are MGHRA and YSYEKL. Here the CDR3 DNA reads TGCGCCAGCAGCCAGGGCCGGGGCACTGAAGCTTTCTTT. Its protein is CASSQGRGTEAFF.